Reported below is one T cell receptor beta chain. Its target antigen remains unknown. No base quality information exists; no much larger clone differs at one position. The data belong to a study of shared clonotypes between healthy human individuals (TCRdb year 2020). Turning to the overall study: The cohort included three men and a couple of women between 18 and 49 years of age. For each donor, three plates each were used for CD4 naive and CD4 memory, two plates were used for CD8 naive, and one plate was used for CD8 memory. To estimate repertoire size and how much clonotype sharing occurs between individuals, the study deeply sequenced the blood TCR repertoires of several healthy adults. Different laboratories and diverse techniques were used to prepare libraries and sequence TCR repertoires, to increase sequencing depth and limit assay-specific biases. Each donor's leukapheresis produced roughly between about 0.9 and 9.5 billion PBMCs.

The donors were healthy, HIV-negative adults who had no recently reported acute infections or vaccinations. Every donor was a Caucasian adult living in Nashville, Tennessee, USA. CD4+ T cells were enriched by magnetic negative selection; naive cells were then positively selected on CD45RA, and the negative fraction formed the memory subset. Blood was collected by leukapheresis, and PBMCs were isolated by Ficoll-Histopaque density gradient centrifugation and then cryopreserved in liquid nitrogen vapor phase. Analytical flow cytometry was used to check the purity and quantity of every magnetically sorted T cell population. Genomic DNA was isolated from every sorted fraction and measured by UV absorbance on a Nanodrop 2000c. General conclusions and limits of the study: The small number of donors limited the genetic and exposure-history diversity represented. Incomplete sequencing was indicated by rarefaction of sorted-subset datasets, despite the large sequencing depth. Naive subsets generally had larger estimated clonotype richness than memory subsets did. Compared with non-shared clonotypes, the clonotypes found in all four sorted-subset donors had higher generation probabilities. Approximately 5% of naive CD4, around 4% of naive CD8, around 2.3% of memory CD4, and around 0.42% of memory CD8 clonotypes were shared across several donors. Sampling was limited to blood, and TCR repertoires in tissue likely differ from TCR repertoires in blood. Based on pairwise subsampling, the degree of clonotype sharing among donors was expected to be affected by sequencing depth.

Using the deep immunoSEQ assay, multiplex PCR amplified TCR CDR3 regions from genomic DNA. Genomic DNA extracted from each cell subset was distributed evenly over all wells of several immunoSEQ 96-well plates, and each plate served as one replicate. For sorted subsets, each replicate PCR was loaded with around 220 ng genomic DNA, equivalent to 25,000 to 35,000 T cell genomes. Purified libraries were quantified with a Qubit 3.0 fluorometer, sized on a Bioanalyzer 2100, and re-quantified with the KAPA Library Quantification kit. Every immunoSEQ 96-well plate was sequenced on a dedicated single-read 150-cycle Illumina NextSeq 550 flow cell. In the authors' own workflow: The immunoSEQ output contained only junctional sequences without quality scores, so filtering could not match that applied to full-length reads. Sequences were annotated with PyIR, a Python wrapper for IgBLAST v1.9, and V/J genes and CDR3 were assigned using IMGT germline references. Reads were filtered out if the reads had weak V/J assignments (E-value above 1e-6), no CDR3, stop codons, out-of-frame junctions, or ambiguous translated residues. V3J clonotypes were defined as sequences sharing an identical inferred V gene, J gene, and CDR3 amino acid sequence. Percentage overlap between repertoires was calculated by dividing the number of shared unique clonotypes by the size of the smaller repertoire. Three approaches were used to assess repertoire richness: RTK rarefaction, the Chao1 estimator, and Recon v2.1 estimates of unobserved clonotypes. Generation probabilities for all TCRbeta clonotypes obtained by the gDNA method from a few donors were computed using OLGA. Sourced from immuneACCESS, this table was stored by TCRdb with only in-frame sequences that have V and J called. A share of the clones is absent; for the studies checked, an unresolved V gene accounts for under half, and the remainder has no known explanation. Clonal size and the V and J genes are those of that table, whereas D and trimming came from the DNA. The sample table records approximately 2.1 million clones; 93% of these occur just once. 0.35% to 0.45% of the sample is taken by the ten largest.

Source material: naive CD4+ T cells from PBMCs. According to the study, the label for this sample's cell subset or site signals: CD45RA+ positively selected. The sequence derives from a man between 18 and 35 years old in good health. Some clones in this sample may be carry-over from other donors' samples.

For the CDR3, the sequence is CASSLGLAGGLAINEQFF. The sequence in DNA is TGTGCCAGCAGCTTGGGACTAGCGGGAGGCCTCGCCATCAATGAGCAGTTCTTC. The rearrangement joined TRBV27 to TRBJ2-1, with TRBD2 identical over 15 junction bases. The cysteine opens and the phenylalanine closes a CDR3 of 18 amino acids. Only the CDR3 portion is preserved as DNA: 54 bases, with reading frame beginning at the first base. From the germline V gene (reference sequence), CDR1 is MNHEY and CDR2 is SMNVEV. The germline V and J ends show losses of 6 bases and 6 bases respectively, and no gene match explains 12 bases of the junction.